These 15 T cell receptor beta chains were all obtained from the same sample, sequenced in a study of beta chain features in type 1 diabetes listed by TCRdb under 2018. Receptor amplification or capture employed the immunoSEQ multiplex PCR assay. The entire amount of isolated RNA was reverse transcribed using the High Capacity cDNA Reverse Transcription Kit, so the sequenced TCRB transcripts were expressed ones. The immuneACCESS repertoire file appears here via TCRdb, limited to in-frame rearrangements. These files lack a portion of the clones; in checked studies, under half of the deficit traces to unresolved V genes, and the cause of the others is not known. For this sample the table gives some 410,000 clones, of which approximately 15% were detected only once. The ten largest clonotypes hold about 0.04% of the sample. Sequencing was performed on naive CD4+ T cells from blood. In the paper's terms, the cell subset or site label means: true naive CD4+ T cells. These receptors came from a man aged 25-45 years in good health.

This clone was found a few times. The chain combines TRBV5-1 with TRBJ2-3; 8 bases are shared with TRBD2. The CDR3 spans 13 residues. The germline V gene has CDR1 SGHRS and CDR2 YFSETQ. The V gene end was trimmed by 1 base and the J gene end by 10 bases; junction bases not matched to a gene: 5. CDR3 protein: CASSLPSGRSQYF. The DNA for the CDR3 is TGCGCCAGCAGCTTGCCTAGCGGGCGGTCGCAGTATTTT. The full variable domain, in which reference TRBV5-1 and TRBJ2-3 provide the parts outside the CDR3, is KAGVTQTPRYLIKTRGQQVTLSCSPISGHRSVSWYQQTPGQGLQFLFEYFSETQRNKGNFPGRFSGRQFSNSRSEMNVSTLELGDSALYLCASSLPSGRSQYFGPGTRLTVL.

This clone has only a few counts. The chain recombines TRBV9 with TRBJ2-3; D may be TRBD2 (5 bases). Looked up from germline, CDR1 is SGDLS and CDR2 is YYNGEE. The germline V and J ends were trimmed by 3 bases and 1 base, with 6 bases remaining between them. The CDR3 has 13 amino acids. In DNA form, the CDR3 reads TGTGCCAGCAGCGGTAGCGGCACAGATACGCAGTATTTT. Its protein product is CASSGSGTDTQYF. Using reference TRBV9 and TRBJ2-3 for the parts outside the CDR3, the full variable domain is DSGVTQTPKHLITATGQRVTLRCSPRSGDLSVYWYQQSLDQGLQFLIQYYNGEERAKGNILERFSAQQFPDLHSELNLSSLELGDSALYFCASSGSGTDTQYFGPGTRLTVL.

This clone is a singleton in its sample. The chain has TRBV7-9 and TRBJ1-2; tentatively, D is TRBD1 (5 bases). CDR3 length equals 12 residues. CDR1 is SEHNR, CDR2 FQNEAQ, per germline (reference sequence). V lost 2 bases and J lost 5, with 6 bases in between. DNA for the CDR3: TGTGCCAGCAGCTTAAGACAGTATGGCTACACCTTC. Translated, it gives CASSLRQYGYTF.

Only a few counts were recorded for this clone. Other DNA sequences in the sample encode the same CDR3. The chain employs TRBV7-9 and TRBJ2-2; D is ambiguous. In germline, CDR1 is SEHNR, CDR2 FQNEAQ (reference sequence). The CDR3 extends over 12 amino acids. Trimming removed 1 base from V and 7 bases from J, with 4 bases in between. The CDR3 loop is CASSLGSGELFF. For the CDR3, the DNA is TGTGCCAGCAGCTTAGGAAGCGGGGAGCTGTTTTTT.

In its sample, this clone was seen a few times. This rearrangement joins TRBV7-2 to TRBJ2-1; D is undetermined. The germline V gene encodes CDR1 SGHTA and CDR2 FQGNSA. V shed 2 bases and J shed 1 base, with 6 bases lying between them. This CDR3 is built from 14 residues. CDR3 DNA sequence: TGTGCCAGCAGCTTAACAAAATCCTACAATGAGCAGTTCTTC. It specifies CASSLTKSYNEQFF.

This chain uses TRBV28 with TRBJ2-1; 9 nucleotides line up with TRBD1. Losses at the gene ends were 5 bases for V and 7 bases for J; bases not matched to a gene: 3. Germline-derived CDR1 and CDR2 are MDHEN and SYDVKM. The CDR3 has 13 residues. In nucleotides, the CDR3 is TGTGCCAGCAGTGGGACAGGGTTTAATGAGCAGTTCTTC. This codes for CASSGTGFNEQFF.

This clone was seen only a few times. The V gene is TRBV4-1, the J gene TRBJ2-7, with TRBD1 matching over 9 bases. Per germline, CDR1 MGHRA and CDR2 YSYEKL. The CDR3 is 15 amino acids. V shed 3 bases, J shed 2 bases, and the junction held 5 bases outside the gene matches. CDR3 DNA: TGCGCCAGCAGCCAGACGGACAGGGGCACCTACGAGCAGTACTTC. Its protein product is CASSQTDRGTYEQYF.

This clone showed up just a few times. This chain uses TRBV9 with TRBJ2-7; 8 nucleotides match TRBD2. Germline loops: CDR1 SGDLS, CDR2 YYNGEE. V lost 0 bases, J lost 2 bases, and 4 bases stayed unmatched. The CDR3 totals 15 residues. CDR3 region: CASSVESGGAYEQYF. The CDR3 DNA sequence: TGTGCCAGCAGCGTAGAAAGCGGGGGAGCCTACGAGCAGTACTTC. Together with reference TRBV9 and TRBJ2-7, the CDR3 gives the full variable domain: DSGVTQTPKHLITATGQRVTLRCSPRSGDLSVYWYQQSLDQGLQFLIQYYNGEERAKGNILERFSAQQFPDLHSELNLSSLELGDSALYFCASSVESGGAYEQYFGPGTRLTVT.

J is TRBJ2-5 and V is TRBV29-1, with 9 bases matching TRBD2. V trimming: 6 bases; J trimming: 2 bases; junction bases outside the gene matches: 16. CDR3 size: 17 residues. The germline V gene has CDR1 SQVTM and CDR2 ANQGSEA. This CDR3 reads CSVRTSASTMPQETQYF. Written as DNA, the CDR3 is TGCAGCGTAAGGACTAGCGCCTCAACGATGCCTCAAGAGACCCAGTACTTC.

The chain recombines TRBV29-1 with TRBJ1-6; D call uncertain. Trimming left V 4 bases short and J 7 bases short, with 11 bases between. CDR3 length: 13 amino acids. CDR1 and CDR2 from the germline V gene are SQVTM and ANQGSEA. The CDR3 loop reads CSVVLDGNSPLHF. CDR3 coding DNA: TGCAGCGTTGTCCTGGACGGCAATTCACCCCTCCACTTT.

CDR3 DNA sequence: TGTGCCATCAGTTGGACAGGGCAAGAGACCCAGTACTTC. This sequence encodes CAISWTGQETQYF. The V gene is TRBV10-3, the J gene TRBJ2-5, with 8 bases that match TRBD1. Per germline, CDR1 ENHRY and CDR2 SYGVKD. The CDR3 contains 13 residues. V was pared by 5 bases and J by 2 bases, with 1 base of the junction left unmatched.

The J gene is TRBJ1-4, the V gene TRBV7-6; D unresolved. The V gene's germline CDR1 is SGHVS and CDR2 FNYEAQ. V lost 2 bases and J 5 bases, leaving 6 bases between the germline ends. CDR3 size: 13 residues. Written as DNA, the CDR3 is TGTGCCAGCAGCTTACCACACAATGAAAAACTGTTTTTT. Translating it yields CASSLPHNEKLFF.

There are a few counts of this clone. The V gene is TRBV10-3, the J gene TRBJ2-6; no clear D. Trimming took 4 bases from V and 0 from J, leaving 4 bases between them. This CDR3 is built from 14 residues. Germline CDR1 and CDR2: ENHRY and SYGVKD. The CDR3 sequence: CAISASSGANVLTF. The DNA of the CDR3 is TGTGCCATCAGTGCGAGCTCTGGGGCCAACGTCCTGACTTTC.

There are a few counts of this clone. The CDR3 here is CASSRAGTDTQYF. The CDR3 DNA reads TGCGCCAGCAGCAGGGCAGGGACAGATACGCAGTATTTT. V gene TRBV4-3 combines with J gene TRBJ2-3; possibly TRBD1 for D (5 bases). The CDR3 is 13 amino acids. The V end lost 5 bases, the J end lost 3 bases, and 9 bases lay between the germline ends. Germline-derived CDR1 and CDR2 are LGHNA and YSLEER.

This clone was observed a handful of times. The chain couples TRBV7-6 to TRBJ2-3; D uncertain. Germline assignment: CDR1 SGHVS and CDR2 FNYEAQ. The CDR3 extends over 13 amino acids. V shed 3 bases and J shed 1 base, with 5 bases lying between them. CDR3 residues: CASSFRRTDTQYF. Here the CDR3 DNA reads TGTGCCAGCAGCTTCCGACGCACAGATACGCAGTATTTT.